The clone carrying this TCR beta chain was counted at least ten times. No antigen is known for it. Trimming removed 6 bases from V and 1 base from J; junction bases left unmatched: 5. CDR3 size: 14 residues. Germline values: CDR1 KGHSH, CDR2 LQKENI. The data were taken from a study of T-cell reconstitution after alpha-beta-depleted transplantation in children. Unique molecular identifiers were incorporated when the TCRbeta library was constructed. From the PCR reads, TCRdb called clonotypes with MiXCR, one entry per CDR3 protein. Among 95,000 to 150,000 distinct CDR3 sequences listed, roughly 23% were seen once. Study outcomes and limitations: The origin of high day-60 TCRbeta diversity in some patients lay in surviving recipient T cells and thymic progenitors.

This TCR derives from a male patient between 2 and 10 years old who had a stem cell transplant for chronic granulomatous disease, so the T cells may come from the graft donor. This specimen was PBMCs, mostly from graft donor cells, taken 180 days after TCRalphabeta/CD19-depleted stem cell transplant. This rearrangement joins TRBV18 to TRBJ2-7, with 8 nucleotides matching TRBD1. The CDR3 DNA reads as TGTGCCAGCTCCCCTGGACAGGGTTCCTACGAGCAGTACTTC. It specifies CASSPGQGSYEQYF.